Below, one T cell receptor beta chain is given with its context. The data were obtained in a study of control samples from healthy donors and cancer patients. From germline, CDR1 is LGHNA and CDR2 YSLEER. The CDR3 loop spans 16 amino acids. Trimming cost V 1 base and J 7 bases; bases outside gene matches: 3. TCRdb keeps only in-frame clones here, not all; method: immunoSEQ multiplex PCR. The data show 85,000 to 90,000 clones, with around 90% seen just once and under 10% held by the top ten. The TCR sequence derives from a woman between 45 and 65 years old with colorectal cancer. J is TRBJ2-1 and V is TRBV4-3; 14 positions agree with TRBD2. Specimen: PBMCs. DNA of the CDR3: TGCGCCAGCAGCCAAGGACTAGCGGGGGGGCAAAATGAGCAGTTCTTC. This codes for CASSQGLAGGQNEQFF.